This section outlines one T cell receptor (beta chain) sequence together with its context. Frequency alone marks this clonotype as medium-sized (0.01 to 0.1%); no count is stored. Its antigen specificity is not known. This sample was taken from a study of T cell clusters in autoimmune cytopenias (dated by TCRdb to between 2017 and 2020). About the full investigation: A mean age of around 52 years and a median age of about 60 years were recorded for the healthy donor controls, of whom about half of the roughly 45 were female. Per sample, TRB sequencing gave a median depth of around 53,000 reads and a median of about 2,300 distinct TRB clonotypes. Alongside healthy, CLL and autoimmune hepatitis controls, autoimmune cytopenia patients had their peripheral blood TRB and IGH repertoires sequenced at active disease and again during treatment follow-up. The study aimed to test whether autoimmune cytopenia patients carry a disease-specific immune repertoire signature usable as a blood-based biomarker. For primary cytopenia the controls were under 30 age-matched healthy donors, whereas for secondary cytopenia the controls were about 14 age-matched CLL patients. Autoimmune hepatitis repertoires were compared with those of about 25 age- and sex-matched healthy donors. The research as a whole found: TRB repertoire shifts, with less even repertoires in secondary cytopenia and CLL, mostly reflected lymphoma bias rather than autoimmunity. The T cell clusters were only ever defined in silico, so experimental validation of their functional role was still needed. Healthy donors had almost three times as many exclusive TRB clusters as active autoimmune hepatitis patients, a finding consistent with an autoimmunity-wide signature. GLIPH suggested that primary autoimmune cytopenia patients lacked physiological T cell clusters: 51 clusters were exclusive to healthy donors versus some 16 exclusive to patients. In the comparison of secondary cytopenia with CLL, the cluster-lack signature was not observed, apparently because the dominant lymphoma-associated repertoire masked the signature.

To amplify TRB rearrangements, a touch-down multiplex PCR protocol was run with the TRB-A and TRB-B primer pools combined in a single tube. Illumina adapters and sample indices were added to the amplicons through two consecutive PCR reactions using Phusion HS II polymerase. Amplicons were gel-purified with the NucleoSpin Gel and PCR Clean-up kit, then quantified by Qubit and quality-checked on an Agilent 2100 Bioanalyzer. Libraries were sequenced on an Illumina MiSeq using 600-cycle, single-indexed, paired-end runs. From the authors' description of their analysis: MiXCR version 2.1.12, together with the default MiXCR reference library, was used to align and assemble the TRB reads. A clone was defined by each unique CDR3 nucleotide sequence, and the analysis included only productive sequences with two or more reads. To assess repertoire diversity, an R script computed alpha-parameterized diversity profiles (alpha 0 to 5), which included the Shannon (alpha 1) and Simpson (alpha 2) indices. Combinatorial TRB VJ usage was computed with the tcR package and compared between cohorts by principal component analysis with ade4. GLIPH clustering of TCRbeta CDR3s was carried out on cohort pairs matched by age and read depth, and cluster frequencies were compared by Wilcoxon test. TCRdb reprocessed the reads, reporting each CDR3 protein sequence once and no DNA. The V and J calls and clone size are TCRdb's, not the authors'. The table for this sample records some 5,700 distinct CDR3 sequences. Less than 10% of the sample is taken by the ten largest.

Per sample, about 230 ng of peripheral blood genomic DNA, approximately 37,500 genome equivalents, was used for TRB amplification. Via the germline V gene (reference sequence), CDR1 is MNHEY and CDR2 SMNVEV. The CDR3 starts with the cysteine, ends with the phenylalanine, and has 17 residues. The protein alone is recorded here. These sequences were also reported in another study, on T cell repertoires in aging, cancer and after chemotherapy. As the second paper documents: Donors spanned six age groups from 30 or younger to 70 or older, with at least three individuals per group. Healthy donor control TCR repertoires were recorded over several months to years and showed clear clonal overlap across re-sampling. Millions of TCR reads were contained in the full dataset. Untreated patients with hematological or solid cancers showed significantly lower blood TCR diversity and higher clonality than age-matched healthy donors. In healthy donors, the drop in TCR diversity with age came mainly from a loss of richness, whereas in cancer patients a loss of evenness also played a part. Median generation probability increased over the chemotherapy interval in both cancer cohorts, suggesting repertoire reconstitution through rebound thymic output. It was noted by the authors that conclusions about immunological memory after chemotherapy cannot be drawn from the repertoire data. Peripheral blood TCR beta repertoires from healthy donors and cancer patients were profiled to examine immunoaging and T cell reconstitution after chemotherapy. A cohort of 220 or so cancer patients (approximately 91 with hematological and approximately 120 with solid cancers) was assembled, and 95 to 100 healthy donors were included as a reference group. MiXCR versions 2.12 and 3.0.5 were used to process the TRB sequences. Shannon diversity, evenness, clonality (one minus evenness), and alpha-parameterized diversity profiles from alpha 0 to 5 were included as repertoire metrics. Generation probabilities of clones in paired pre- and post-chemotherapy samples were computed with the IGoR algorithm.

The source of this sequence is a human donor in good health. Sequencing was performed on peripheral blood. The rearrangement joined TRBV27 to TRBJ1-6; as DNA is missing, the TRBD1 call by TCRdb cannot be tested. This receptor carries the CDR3 CASSLGNRGTSNSPLHF.